This TCR beta chain was observed in a study of beta chain features in type 1 diabetes. Findings of the study overall: The study found moderately but significantly shorter TCRB CDR3s in all four CD4+ subsets of Type 1 diabetes patients. In type 1 diabetes patients, VDJ junctions had fewer insertions; deletions at these junctions were more frequent. These data did not resolve whether HLA type affects TCRB rearrangement.

The study reverse transcribed the entire isolated RNA, so it sequenced expressed TCRB transcripts. Libraries were prepared by immunoSEQ multiplex PCR; TCRdb keeps only in-frame clonotypes and omits some of them. The repertoire holds 350,000 to 450,000 clones, with roughly an eighth as singletons. This clone has just a few counts. The antigen is unknown. Sequencing input: naive CD4+ T cells from blood. The receptor's source is a young woman with type 1 diabetes.

CDR3 DNA: TGTGCCTGGAGTTCCGGGACAGGGTCAACTAATGAAAAACTGTTTTTT. This gives the protein CAWSSGTGSTNEKLFF. V gene TRBV30 combines with J gene TRBJ1-4; 9 nucleotides match TRBD1. The length of the CDR3 is 16 residues. Losses at the gene ends were 2 bases for V and 0 bases for J; bases not matched to a gene: 4. Germline V gene lookup returns CDR1 GTSNPN and CDR2 SVGIG (reference sequence).